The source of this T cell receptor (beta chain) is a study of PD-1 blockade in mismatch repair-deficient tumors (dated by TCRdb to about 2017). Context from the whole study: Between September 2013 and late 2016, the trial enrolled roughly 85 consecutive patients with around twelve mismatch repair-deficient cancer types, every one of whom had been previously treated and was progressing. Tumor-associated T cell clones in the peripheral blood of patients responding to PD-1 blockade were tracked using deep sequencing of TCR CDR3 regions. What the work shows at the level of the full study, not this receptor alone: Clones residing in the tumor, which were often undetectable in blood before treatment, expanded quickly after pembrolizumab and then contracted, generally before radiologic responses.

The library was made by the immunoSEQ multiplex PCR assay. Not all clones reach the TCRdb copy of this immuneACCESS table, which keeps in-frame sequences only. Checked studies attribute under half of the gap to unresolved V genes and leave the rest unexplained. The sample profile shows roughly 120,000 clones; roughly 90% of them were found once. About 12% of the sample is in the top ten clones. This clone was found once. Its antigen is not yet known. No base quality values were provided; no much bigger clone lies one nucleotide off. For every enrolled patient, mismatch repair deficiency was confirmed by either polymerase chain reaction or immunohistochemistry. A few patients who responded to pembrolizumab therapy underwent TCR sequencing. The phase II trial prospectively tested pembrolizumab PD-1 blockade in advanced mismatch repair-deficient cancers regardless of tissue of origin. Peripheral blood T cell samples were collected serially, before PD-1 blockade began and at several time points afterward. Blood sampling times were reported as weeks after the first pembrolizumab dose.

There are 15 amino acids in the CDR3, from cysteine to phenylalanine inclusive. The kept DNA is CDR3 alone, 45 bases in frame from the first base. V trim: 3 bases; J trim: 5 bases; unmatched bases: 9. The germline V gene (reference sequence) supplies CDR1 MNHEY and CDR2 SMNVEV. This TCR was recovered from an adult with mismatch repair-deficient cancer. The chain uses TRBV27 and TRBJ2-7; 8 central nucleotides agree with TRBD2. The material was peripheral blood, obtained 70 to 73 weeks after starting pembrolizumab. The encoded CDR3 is CASSFVSGSINEQYF. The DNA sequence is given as TGTGCCAGCAGTTTTGTCAGCGGGAGTATTAACGAGCAGTACTTC.